This TCR beta chain comes out of a study of metastatic and nonmetastatic thyroid tumors. The germline V gene encodes CDR1 MGHDK and CDR2 SYGVNS. V gave up 4 bases and J gave up 1 base; unmatched junction bases: 9. The CDR3 sequence is 16 residues long. This clone showed up many times. Using MiXCR, TCRdb reanalyzed the PCR reads. Among about 40,000 clones listed, approximately 10% were seen once. Patients were all untreated before their thyroid surgery. This sequence was found in a female donor with papillary thyroid cancer or a benign thyroid nodule (not recorded which). Some clones in this sample may be carry-over from other donors' samples. The sequenced sample was blood. This rearrangement joins TRBV25-1 to TRBJ1-1, with TRBD1 matching over 7 bases. This chain's CDR3 is CASSGSRGGWNTEAFF. CDR3 DNA: TGTGCCAGCAGTGGATCGAGAGGGGGCTGGAACACTGAAGCTTTCTTT. The whole variable domain, filled in from reference TRBV25-1 and TRBJ1-1, reads EADIYQTPRYLVIGTGKKITLECSQTMGHDKMYWYQQDPGMELHLIHYSYGVNSTEKGDLSSESTVSRIRTEHFPLTLESARPSHTSQYLCASSGSRGGWNTEAFFGQGTRLTVV.